The following is a TCR beta chain sequence with its context. This sample is part of a study of blood T cell repertoires in COVID-19. For the study at large: Samples representing acute and convalescent COVID-19 were sourced from the United States, Italy and Spain. Sources were T cells, B-cell-depleted T cells, or PBMCs; the material itself was cDNA or gDNA.

Seattle patients were enrolled during active infection and followed longitudinally. In the original workflow: It was from reference gene primer amplification that nucleated cell counts were estimated. Using immunoSEQ multiplex PCR, the repertoire was profiled, and TCRdb retains in-frame clones only, with some absent. V and J calls and clone size are copied from that table; D and trimming were computed from the DNA. The table includes 250,000 to 300,000 clones, approximately 90% detected once. Losses at the gene ends were 6 bases for V and 0 bases for J; bases not matched to a gene: 13. The V gene's germline CDR1 is SQVTM and CDR2 ANQGSEA. The CDR3 consists of 16 residues.

This chain links TRBV29-1 with TRBJ2-7; 8 bases fit TRBD2. Input material: peripheral blood. This clonotype was obtained from a woman between 25 and 40 years old with COVID-19, enrolled during active disease. The CDR3 here is CSVTLSTSASSYEQYF. CDR3 in DNA: TGCAGCGTAACCCTTTCGACTAGCGCAAGCTCCTACGAGCAGTACTTC.